Included here is one T cell receptor beta chain sequence, with context. Its specificity is unknown. CDR1 SGHTA and CDR2 FQGNSA come from the germline V gene. Trimming removed 1 base from V and 4 bases from J, with 11 bases in between. This CDR3 has 15 residues. TCRdb's copy holds only in-frame clones and misses some; the assay was immunoSEQ multiplex PCR. The table records fewer than 90,000 clones, about 86% of them present only once. The sample belongs to a study of OX40 agonist ivuxolimab in advanced cancers. In the study overall: Age averaged approximately 60 years (range about 20 to 79), and around 78% were male. Regarding the study as a whole: Partial responders at 0.1-3.0 mg/kg showed near-lowest clonal expansion. Both blood CD4+ and CD8+ T cells showed clonal growth by week 6 at 0.1 to 3.0 mg/kg.

Sequencing used CD4+ or CD8+ T cells sorted from blood, obtained in a trial of the OX40 agonist ivuxolimab. This TCR was recovered from an adult with an advanced solid tumor such as melanoma, head and neck, liver or kidney cancer. The chain couples TRBV7-2 to TRBJ1-5, with a weak D call TRBD1 (5 bases). CDR3 coding DNA: TGTGCCAGCAGCTTAGTCGCAGGGAGTAATCAGCCCCAGCATTTT. Protein: CASSLVAGSNQPQHF.